These 7 T cell receptor beta chains originate from one sample sequenced in a study of blood T cell repertoires in COVID-19. Profiling relied on immunoSEQ multiplex PCR, and the TCRdb table lists in-frame clones only, not all of them. The table lists about 51,000 clones, approximately 90% of them singletons. Sequencing used peripheral blood. These TCRs come from a man aged 45-65 years with acute or convalescent COVID-19.

This clone was counted a few times. The chain recombines TRBV30 with TRBJ2-5; tentative D call: TRBD2 (7 bases). Germline CDR1 GTSNPN, CDR2 SVGIG (reference sequence). The CDR3 consists of 14 residues. The ends were cut back, 0 bases at V and 5 bases at J, with 13 bases in the middle. The CDR3 sequence is CAWSVGGGGETQYF. The CDR3 nucleotides are TGTGCCTGGAGTGTAGGGGGGGGCGGGGAGACCCAGTACTTC. The entire variable domain, with the rest obtained from reference TRBV30 and TRBJ2-5, is as follows: SQTIHQWPATLVQPVGSPLSLECTVEGTSNPNLYWYRQAAGRGLQLLFYSVGIGQISSEVPQNLSASRPQDRQFILSSKKLLLSDSGFYLCAWSVGGGGETQYFGPGTRLLVL.

This sequence joins TRBV3-1 (or the pseudogene TRBV3-2) and TRBJ1-2, with D possibly being TRBD1 (6 bases). The CDR3 has 20 amino acids. Between the trimmed V and J ends, which lost 0 bases and 0 bases, there was a span of 23 bases. Per germline, CDR1 LGHDT and CDR2 YNNKEL (reference sequence). CDR3 amino acids: CASSQDLKRRPGVANYGYTF. DNA of the CDR3: TGTGCCAGCAGCCAAGATCTAAAGCGGCGTCCAGGGGTAGCTAACTATGGCTACACCTTC.

The V call is TRBV11-2, the J call TRBJ1-1; D uncertain. This CDR3 spans 15 amino acids. Trimming pared 0 bases from V and 1 base from J, leaving 9 bases between. In germline, CDR1 is SGHAT, CDR2 FQNNGV. The CDR3 loop is CASSLDLRGNTEAFF. For the CDR3, the DNA is TGTGCCAGCAGCTTAGATCTGCGCGGGAACACTGAAGCTTTCTTT.

This clone has only a few counts. The chain has TRBV2 and TRBJ1-5; D remains ambiguous. Germline V gene lookup returns CDR1 SNHLY and CDR2 FYNNEI. This CDR3 region has 13 residues. Trimming shortened V by 4 bases and J by 1 base, and 5 bases separated the two germline ends. CDR3 sequence reads: CASSVRSNQPQHF. Written as DNA, the CDR3 is TGTGCCAGCAGTGTCAGAAGCAATCAGCCCCAGCATTTT.

The V call is TRBV6-5, the J call TRBJ1-2; 7 bases map to TRBD1. The V segment lost 7 bases and the J segment 5 bases; nucleotides outside the gene matches: 7. Germline values: CDR1 MNHEY, CDR2 SVGAGI. The CDR3 has 13 residues. The CDR3 nucleotides are TGTGCCAGCAACCAGGGGGTTGGATATGGCTACACCTTC. Its translation is CASNQGVGYGYTF.

This chain links TRBV3-1 (or the pseudogene TRBV3-2) with TRBJ2-7, with D perhaps TRBD1 (5 bases). Germline-derived CDR1 and CDR2 are LGHDT and YNNKEL (reference sequence). This CDR3 comprises 14 residues. Trimming stripped 4 bases from V and 6 bases from J, with 16 bases between. CDR3 residues: CASSPPGRVIEQYF. For the CDR3, the DNA is TGTGCCAGCAGCCCCCCCGGCAGGGTGATCGAGCAGTACTTC.

The chain joins TRBV4-2 to TRBJ2-2; the match to TRBD2 covers 12 bases. The CDR3 loop spans 15 amino acids. Germline V CDR1 and CDR2: LGHNA, YNFKEQ. V was pared by 6 bases and J by 6 bases, with 5 bases of the junction left unmatched. This CDR3 reads CASRGLAGISGELFF. CDR3 bases: TGTGCCAGCAGAGGACTAGCGGGGATATCCGGGGAGCTGTTTTTT.